This record covers a single T cell receptor beta chain. Its target is unknown. The J segment lost 9 bases and the V segment lost 4 bases, leaving 11 bases of the junction unmatched. This CDR3 is 16 amino acids long. Germline lookup yields CDR1 SGHRS and CDR2 YFSETQ. The second PCR ran about 6 to 12 cycles with a sample-barcoded 5' primer and J-beta primers. TCRdb analysed the 5' RACE reads with MiXCR anew, one entry per CDR3 protein. This table has 1.5 million to 2 million distinct CDR3 sequences, about two fifths appearing once. The sample originates from a study of blood T cells in healthy people across ages. Study observations and caveats: Researchers deemed the diversity estimates from one million T cells underestimates.

The origin of this receptor is a human donor in good health. What was sequenced was blood. This chain links TRBV5-1 with TRBJ2-1, with 12 bases fitting TRBD2. The CDR3: CASSPLETSGGSEQFF. In DNA form, the CDR3 reads TGCGCCAGCAGCCCCCTGGAGACTAGCGGGGGTAGTGAGCAGTTCTTC. Together with reference TRBV5-1 and TRBJ2-1, the CDR3 gives the full variable domain: KAGVTQTPRYLIKTRGQQVTLSCSPISGHRSVSWYQQTPGQGLQFLFEYFSETQRNKGNFPGRFSGRQFSNSRSEMNVSTLELGDSALYLCASSPLETSGGSEQFFGPGTRLTVL.